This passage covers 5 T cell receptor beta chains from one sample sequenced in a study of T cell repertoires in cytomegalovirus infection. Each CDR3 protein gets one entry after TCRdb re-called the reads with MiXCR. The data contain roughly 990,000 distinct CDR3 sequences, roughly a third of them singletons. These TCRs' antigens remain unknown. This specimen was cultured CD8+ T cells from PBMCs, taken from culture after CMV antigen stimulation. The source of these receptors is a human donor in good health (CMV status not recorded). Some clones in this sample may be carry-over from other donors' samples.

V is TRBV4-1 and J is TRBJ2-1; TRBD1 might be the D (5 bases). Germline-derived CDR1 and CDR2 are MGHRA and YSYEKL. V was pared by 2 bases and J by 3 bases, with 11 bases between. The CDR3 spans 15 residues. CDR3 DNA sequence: TGCGCCAGCAGCCAACTTCTCGACAGCTACAATGAGCAGTTCTTC. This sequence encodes CASSQLLDSYNEQFF.

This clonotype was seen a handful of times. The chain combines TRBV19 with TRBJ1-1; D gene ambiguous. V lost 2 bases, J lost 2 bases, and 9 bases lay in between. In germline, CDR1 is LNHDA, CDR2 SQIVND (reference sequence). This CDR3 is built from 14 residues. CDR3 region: CASSINDGNTEAFF. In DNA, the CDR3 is TGTGCCAGTAGTATAAACGACGGTAACACTGAAGCTTTCTTT. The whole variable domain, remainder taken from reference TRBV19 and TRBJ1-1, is DGGITQSPKYLFRKEGQNVTLSCEQNLNHDAMYWYRQDPGQGLRLIYYSQIVNDFQKGDIAEGYSVSREKKESFPLTVTSAQKNPTAFYLCASSINDGNTEAFFGQGTRLTVV.

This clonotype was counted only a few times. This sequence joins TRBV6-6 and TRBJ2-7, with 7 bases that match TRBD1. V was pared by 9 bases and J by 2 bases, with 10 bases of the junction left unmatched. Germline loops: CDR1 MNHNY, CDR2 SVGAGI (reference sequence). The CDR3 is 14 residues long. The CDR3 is CASNYEGATYEQYF. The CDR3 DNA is TGTGCCAGTAATTATGAGGGGGCGACCTACGAGCAGTACTTC.

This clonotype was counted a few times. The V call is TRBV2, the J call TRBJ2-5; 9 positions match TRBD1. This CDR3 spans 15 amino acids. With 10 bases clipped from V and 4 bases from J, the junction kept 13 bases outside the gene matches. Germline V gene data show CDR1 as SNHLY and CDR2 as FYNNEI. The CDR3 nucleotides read TGTGCCACCTTAGGACAGGGGACTATTCGAGAGACCCAGTACTTC. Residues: CATLGQGTIRETQYF.

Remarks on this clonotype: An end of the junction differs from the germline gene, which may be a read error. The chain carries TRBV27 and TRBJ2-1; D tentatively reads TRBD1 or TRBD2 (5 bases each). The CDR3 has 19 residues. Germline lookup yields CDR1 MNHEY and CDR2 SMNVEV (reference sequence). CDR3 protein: CASSLLTGAMGSSFNEQFF. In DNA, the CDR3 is TGTGCCAGCAGTTTATTGACCGGGGCGATGGGAAGTTCCTTCAATGAGCAGTTCTTC.